The 14 T cell receptor beta chains given below trace back to one sample, sequenced in a study of T-cell memory formation after mild COVID-19. One entry per CDR3 protein, called by TCRdb with MiXCR from the 5' RACE reads. The sample has around 390,000 distinct CDR3 sequences; 16% are singletons. Input material: PBMCs or a T cell subset sorted from them (not recorded which). These receptors all stem from a man aged 18 to 29 who had mild COVID-19 (a few samples of this study predate the infection). Cell type and time point are not known.

V and J are TRBV18 and TRBJ2-3; 8 nucleotides line up with TRBD2. The ends lost 0 bases at V and 5 bases at J; junction bases unmatched: 7. Germline V gene sequence: CDR1 KGHSH, CDR2 LQKENI. The CDR3 runs to 16 residues. As DNA, the CDR3 is TGTGCCAGCTCACCACCCTCCGGCGGGGGGATAGATACGCAGTATTTT. It is translated as CASSPPSGGGIDTQYF. The full variable domain, with the rest looked up from reference TRBV18 and TRBJ2-3, is NAGVMQNPRHLVRRRGQEARLRCSPMKGHSHVYWYRQLPEEGLKFMVYLQKENIIDESGMPKERFSAEFPKEGPSILRIQQVVRGDSAAYFCASSPPSGGGIDTQYFGPGTRLTVL.

This clonotype has just a few counts. This chain links TRBV7-2 with TRBJ2-3, with D tentatively TRBD2 (7 bases). The V end was cut by 1 base, the J end by 4 bases, with 15 bases between. CDR3 length: 16 amino acids. CDR1 SGHTA and CDR2 FQGNSA come from the germline V gene. DNA for the CDR3: TGTGCCAGCAGCTTAGTTGGCGGGGGCGTCGCAGATACGCAGTATTTT. Encoded protein: CASSLVGGGVADTQYF.

There are a few counts of this clonotype. V usage is TRBV3-1 and J usage is TRBJ2-5; D is unresolved. This CDR3 comprises 14 residues. Germline lookup yields CDR1 LGHDT and CDR2 YNNKEL (reference sequence). V was shortened by 4 bases and J by 4 bases, with 13 bases between the two germline ends. CDR3: CASSPRSVTETQYF. CDR3 bases: TGTGCCAGCAGCCCCAGGTCGGTGACAGAGACCCAGTACTTC.

V and J are TRBV20-1 and TRBJ1-1, with D possibly matching TRBD1 (5 bases). The ends were cut back, 0 bases at V and 0 bases at J, with 14 bases in the middle. The CDR3 covers 16 residues. Germline lookup yields CDR1 DFQATT and CDR2 SNEGSKA (reference sequence). The CDR3 sequence: CSARDPQGFLNTEAFF. The CDR3 DNA sequence: TGCAGTGCTAGAGATCCCCAGGGTTTCTTGAACACTGAAGCTTTCTTT.

The chain's CDR3 is CASSDSPYGYTF. Here the CDR3 DNA reads TGTGCCAGCAGCGACAGTCCTTATGGCTACACCTTC. The V call is TRBV6-2 or TRBV6-3, the J call TRBJ1-2; D might be TRBD1 (5 bases). Per germline, CDR1 MNHEY and CDR2 SVGEGT. Trimming left V 6 bases short and J 5 bases short, with 10 bases between. This CDR3 comprises 12 residues.

This clonotype has only a few counts. The chain joins TRBV7-2 to TRBJ1-2, with D tentatively TRBD1 (6 bases). Germline CDR1 reads SGHTA; CDR2 reads FQGNSA. The germline V and J ends were trimmed by 3 bases and 4 bases, with 15 bases remaining between them. CDR3 length: 15 amino acids. The CDR3 loop reads CASSFSQGQTYGYTF. The CDR3 region has the DNA TGTGCCAGCAGCTTCAGCCAGGGACAAACCTATGGCTACACCTTC.

Only a few counts were recorded for this clonotype. The CDR3 region has the DNA TGTGCCAGCAGCTCGGGCTTCGGGCCCAGAGACAGCAACTCTGGAAACACCATATATTTT. Translation: CASSSGFGPRDSNSGNTIYF. The chain joins TRBV7-9 to TRBJ1-3; TRBD1 is a possible D gene (5 bases). Per the germline V gene, CDR1 is SEHNR and CDR2 is FQNEAQ (reference sequence). The CDR3 consists of 20 residues. V lost 4 bases and J lost 0, with 25 bases in between. The whole variable domain, filled in from reference TRBV7-9 and TRBJ1-3, reads DTGVSQNPRHKITKRGQNVTFRCDPISEHNRLYWYRQTLGQGPEFLTYFQNEAQLEKSRLLSDRFSAERPKGSFSTLEIQRTEQGDSAMYLCASSSGFGPRDSNSGNTIYFGEGSWLTVV.

The V gene is TRBV19, the J gene TRBJ1-5; TRBD1 is a possible D gene (5 bases). There are 11 residues in the CDR3. The germline V and J ends were trimmed by 5 bases and 8 bases, with 7 bases remaining between them. Germline CDR1 and CDR2: LNHDA and SQIVND (reference sequence). This CDR3 reads CASSGGKPQHF. CDR3 sequence (DNA): TGTGCCAGTAGTGGGGGAAAGCCCCAGCATTTT. Supplemented by reference TRBV19 and TRBJ1-5, the full variable domain reads DGGITQSPKYLFRKEGQNVTLSCEQNLNHDAMYWYRQDPGQGLRLIYYSQIVNDFQKGDIAEGYSVSREKKESFPLTVTSAQKNPTAFYLCASSGGKPQHFGDGTRLSIL.

The V call is TRBV20-1, the J call TRBJ2-1; unclear D gene. CDR1 and CDR2 from the germline V gene are DFQATT and SNEGSKA (reference sequence). Trimming stripped 2 bases from V and 0 bases from J, with 8 bases between. CDR3 length equals 14 residues. In nucleotides, the CDR3 is TGCAGTGCTAGAATACTCGACTCCTACAATGAGCAGTTCTTC. Translated, it gives CSARILDSYNEQFF.

The V and J genes are TRBV4-2 and TRBJ1-4, with a tentative D call TRBD1 (6 bases). CDR3 length: 14 residues. Trimming took off 5 bases at V and 8 bases at J, with 15 bases between the two ends. The germline gives CDR1 LGHNA, CDR2 YNFKEQ. CDR3 sequence (DNA): TGTGCCAGCAGCGCAATCACAGGGAAGGAAAAACTGTTTTTT. Protein: CASSAITGKEKLFF.

The CDR3 spells CASSAGTSNTGELFF. The DNA for the CDR3 is TGTGCCAGCAGCGCCGGGACATCGAACACCGGGGAGCTGTTTTTT. The rearrangement uses TRBV7-3 and TRBJ2-2; D is possibly TRBD1 (6 bases). This CDR3 region has 15 residues. Per germline, CDR1 SGHTA and CDR2 FQGTGA. Between the trimmed V and J ends, which lost 5 bases and 0 bases, there was a span of 10 bases.

The chain has TRBV6-2 or TRBV6-3 and TRBJ2-7; D call uncertain. The CDR3 covers 13 residues. Germline lookup yields CDR1 MNHEY and CDR2 SVGEGT. Trimming left V 2 bases short and J 4 bases short, with 9 bases between. The CDR3 reads CASSYRSTYEQYF. CDR3 nucleotide sequence: TGTGCCAGCAGTTACAGGTCTACTTACGAGCAGTACTTC.

V usage is TRBV10-3 and J usage is TRBJ2-3; TRBD2 matches 14 bases. The germline CDR1 and CDR2 sequences are ENHRY and SYGVKD. This CDR3 is built from 17 residues. The junction had 5 bases not matched to a gene; V was cut back by 3 bases and J by 3 bases. CDR3 DNA sequence: TGTGCCATCAGTGAAGGGACTAGCGGGGGTATAACAGATACGCAGTATTTT. Translation: CAISEGTSGGITDTQYF.

The CDR3 DNA sequence: TGCAGTGCTCCACCTCCGGGACTAATGGGCGATACGCAGTATTTT. Its protein is CSAPPPGLMGDTQYF. V and J are TRBV20-1 and TRBJ2-3; 7 nucleotides align to TRBD2. The CDR3 covers 15 residues. The ends lost 5 bases at V and 6 bases at J; junction bases unmatched: 14. CDR1 DFQATT and CDR2 SNEGSKA come from the germline V gene (reference sequence).